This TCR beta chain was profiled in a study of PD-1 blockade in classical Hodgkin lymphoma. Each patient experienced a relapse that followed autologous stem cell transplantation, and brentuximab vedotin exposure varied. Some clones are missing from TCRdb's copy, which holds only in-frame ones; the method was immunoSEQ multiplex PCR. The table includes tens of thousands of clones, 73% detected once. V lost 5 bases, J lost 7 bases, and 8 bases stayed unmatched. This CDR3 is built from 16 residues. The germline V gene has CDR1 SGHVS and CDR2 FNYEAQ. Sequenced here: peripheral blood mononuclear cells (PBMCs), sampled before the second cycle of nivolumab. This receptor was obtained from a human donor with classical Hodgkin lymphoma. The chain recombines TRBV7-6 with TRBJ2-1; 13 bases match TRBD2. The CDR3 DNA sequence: TGTGCCAGCAGCATCGGACTAGCGGGAGTATGGAATGAGCAGTTCTTC. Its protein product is CASSIGLAGVWNEQFF. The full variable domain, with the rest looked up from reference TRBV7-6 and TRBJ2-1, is GAGVSQSPRYKVTKRGQDVALRCDPISGHVSLYWYRQALGQGPEFLTYFNYEAQQDKSGLPNDRFSAERPEGSISTLTIQRTEQRDSAMYRCASSIGLAGVWNEQFFGPGTRLTVL.